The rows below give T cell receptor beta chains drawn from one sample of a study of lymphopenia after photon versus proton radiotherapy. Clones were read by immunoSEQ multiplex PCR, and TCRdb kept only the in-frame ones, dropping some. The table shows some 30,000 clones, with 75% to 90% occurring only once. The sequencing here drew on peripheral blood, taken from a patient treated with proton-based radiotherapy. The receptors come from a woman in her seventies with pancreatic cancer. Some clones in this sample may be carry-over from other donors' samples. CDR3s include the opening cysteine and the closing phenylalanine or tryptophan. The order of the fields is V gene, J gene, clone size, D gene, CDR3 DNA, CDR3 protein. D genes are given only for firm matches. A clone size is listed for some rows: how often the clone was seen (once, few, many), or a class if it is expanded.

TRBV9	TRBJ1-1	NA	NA	TGTGCCAGCAGCGTAGGGCATATGAACACTGAAGCTTTCTTT	CASSVGHMNTEAFF
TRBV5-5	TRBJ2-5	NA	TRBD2	TGTGCCAGCAGCTTGGACCCGGGACTAGCGGAAGAGACCCAGTACTTC	CASSLDPGLAEETQYF
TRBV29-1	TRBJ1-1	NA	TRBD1	TGCAGCGTACGACGGACAGGGCTGAACACTGAAGCTTTCTTT	CSVRRTGLNTEAFF
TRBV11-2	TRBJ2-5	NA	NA	TGTGCCAGCAGCTTAGAGGTGGAGACCCAGTACTTC	CASSLEVETQYF
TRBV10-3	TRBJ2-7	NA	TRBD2	TGTGCCAGCAGACCCGGGACTAGCGGGACCTACGAGCAGTACTTC	CASRPGTSGTYEQYF
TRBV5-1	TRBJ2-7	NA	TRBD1	TGCGCCAGCAGCGCCGGGACAGGAGGACACGAGCAGTACTTC	CASSAGTGGHEQYF
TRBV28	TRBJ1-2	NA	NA	TGTGCCAGCAGTTTGAGGGGGGGCGGCTACACCTTC	CASSLRGGGYTF
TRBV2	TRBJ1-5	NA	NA	TGTGCCAGCAGTAAAATCTCAGGGACCGCTCAGCCCCAGCATTTT	CASSKISGTAQPQHF
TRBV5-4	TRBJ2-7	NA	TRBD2	TGTGCCAGCAGCTCGGGACTAGCGGGAGTTCGTGAGCAGTACTTC	CASSSGLAGVREQYF
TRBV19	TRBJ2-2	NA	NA	TGTGCCAGTAGTACTGGGGTGGGGGAGCTGTTTTTT	CASSTGVGELFF
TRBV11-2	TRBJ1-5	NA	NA	TGTGCCAGCAGCTTAGACAGGGACCAGCCCCAGCATTTT	CASSLDRDQPQHF
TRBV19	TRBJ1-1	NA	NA	TGTGCCAGTAGCCTTTTGGATAAGGGCACTGAAGCTTTCTTT	CASSLLDKGTEAFF
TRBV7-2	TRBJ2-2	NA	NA	TGTGCCAGCAGCTTAGATGGGGGGCGGAGGGAGCTGTTTTTT	CASSLDGGRRELFF
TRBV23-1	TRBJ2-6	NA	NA	TGCGCCAGCAGTTCTAGGCGTACGCAACAAAGTCGGGCCAACGTCCTGACTTTC	CASSSRRTQQSRANVLTF
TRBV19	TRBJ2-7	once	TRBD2	TGTGCCAGTAGTATAGCGGGAGGAGTCTACGAGCAGTACTTC	CASSIAGGVYEQYF
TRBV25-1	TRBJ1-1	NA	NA	TGTGCCAGCCGCCCACACGAGGGGGTGAACACTGAAGCTTTCTTT	CASRPHEGVNTEAFF
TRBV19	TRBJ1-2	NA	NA	TGTGCCAGTAGTATTTCGGGCAACAACTATGGCTACACCTTC	CASSISGNNYGYTF
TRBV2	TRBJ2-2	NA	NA	TGTGCCAGCAGAGATAAGCGGTCCCTGAACACCGGGGAGCTGTTTTTT	CASRDKRSLNTGELFF
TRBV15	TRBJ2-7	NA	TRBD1	TGTGCCACCAGCAGAGATTGGACAGGCGCCTACGAGCAGTACTTC	CATSRDWTGAYEQYF
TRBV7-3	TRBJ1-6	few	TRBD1	TGTGCCAGCAGCCTAACAGGGGATTCACCCCTCCACTTT	CASSLTGDSPLHF
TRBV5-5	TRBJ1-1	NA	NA	TGTGCCAGCAGCTTGGCTGTCGGGATAAGGAACACTGAAGCTTTCTTT	CASSLAVGIRNTEAFF
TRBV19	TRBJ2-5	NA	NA	TGTGCCAGTAGTATAGCGAACAGGGCGGAGACCCAGTACTTC	CASSIANRAETQYF
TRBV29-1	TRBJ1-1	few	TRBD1	TGCAGCGTCAACAAGGGGGCTTGGAACACTGAAGCTTTCTTT	CSVNKGAWNTEAFF
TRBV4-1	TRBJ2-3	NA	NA	TGCGCCAGCAGCCAAGATAGCCAGGGCCCGAGGACCCTCACAGATACGCAGTATTTT	CASSQDSQGPRTLTDTQYF
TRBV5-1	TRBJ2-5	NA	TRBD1	TGCGCCAGCAGCTTCGGACAGGGGGTGAAAGAGACCCAGTACTTC	CASSFGQGVKETQYF
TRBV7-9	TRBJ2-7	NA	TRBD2	TGTGCCAGCAGCTTCGGACTAGCGGGCAGCACCTACGAGCAGTACTTC	CASSFGLAGSTYEQYF
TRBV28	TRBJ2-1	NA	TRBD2	TGTGCCAGCGGCGAACTAGCGGGGGATTACAATGAGCAGTTCTTC	CASGELAGDYNEQFF
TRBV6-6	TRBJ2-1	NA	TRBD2	TGTGCCAGCAGAACCGGGACTAGGGATGAGCAGTTCTTC	CASRTGTRDEQFF
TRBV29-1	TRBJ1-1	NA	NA	TGCAGCGCCCAAGGGGGAGACACTGAAGCTTTCTTT	CSAQGGDTEAFF
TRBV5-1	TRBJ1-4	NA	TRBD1	TGCGCCAGCAGCTTCGTTGGTCAGGGGGTGGAAAAACTGTTTTTT	CASSFVGQGVEKLFF
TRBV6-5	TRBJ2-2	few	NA	TGTGCCAGCAGTTTTGGGAGCGGGGAGCTGTTTTTT	CASSFGSGELFF
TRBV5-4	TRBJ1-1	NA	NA	TGTGCCAGCAGCTTGGGTTCCATGGTGGTGAACACTGAAGCTTTCTTT	CASSLGSMVVNTEAFF
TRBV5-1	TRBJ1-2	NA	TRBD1	TGCGCCAGCAGCCCGGGACAGAACTATGGCTACACCTTC	CASSPGQNYGYTF
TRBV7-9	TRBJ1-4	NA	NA	TGTGCCAGCAGCTTAGTGGCCCTCGGGGGGGAAAAACTGTTTTTT	CASSLVALGGEKLFF
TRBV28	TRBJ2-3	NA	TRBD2	TGTGCCAGCAGTTTAGCGGGGGGGGGCACAGATACGCAGTATTTT	CASSLAGGGTDTQYF
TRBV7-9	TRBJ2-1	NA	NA	TGTGCCAGCAGCTTAGCGGAGGTGTACAATGAGCAGTTCTTC	CASSLAEVYNEQFF
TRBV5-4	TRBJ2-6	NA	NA	TGTGCCAGCAGCTCGGACCTGTCTGGGGCCAACGTCCTGACTTTC	CASSSDLSGANVLTF
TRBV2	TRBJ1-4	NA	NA	TGTGCCAGCAAATCAACCGTCTCTGCAACTAATGAAAAACTGTTTTTT	CASKSTVSATNEKLFF
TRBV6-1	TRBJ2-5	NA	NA	TGTGCCAGCAGTCCCGGACGAGAGACCCAGTACTTC	CASSPGRETQYF
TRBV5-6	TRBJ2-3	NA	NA	TGTGCCAGCAGCCACGGAGGGCCCGCAGATACGCAGTATTTT	CASSHGGPADTQYF
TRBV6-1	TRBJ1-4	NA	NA	TGTGCCAGCAGTGACCCCGGCATTGGTGAAAAACTGTTTTTT	CASSDPGIGEKLFF
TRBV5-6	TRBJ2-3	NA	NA	TGTGCCAGCAGCTTTCTCCACACAGATACGCAGTATTTT	CASSFLHTDTQYF
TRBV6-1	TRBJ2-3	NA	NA	TGTGCCAGCAGTGAACCACGGAGGGGGACAGATACGCAGTATTTT	CASSEPRRGTDTQYF
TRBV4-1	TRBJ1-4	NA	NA	TGCGCCAGCAGCCAACAGGGTGGAGAAAAACTGTTTTTT	CASSQQGGEKLFF
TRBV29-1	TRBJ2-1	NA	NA	TGCAGCGTTGATTCGGGGCGTTCCTACAATGAGCAGTTCTTC	CSVDSGRSYNEQFF
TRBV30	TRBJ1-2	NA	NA	TGTGCCTGGAGTGTAAATCACTTTAGCTATGGCTACACCTTC	CAWSVNHFSYGYTF
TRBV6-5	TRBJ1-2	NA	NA	TGTGCCAGCAGTTACGGGCCGTTCTATGGCTACACCTTC	CASSYGPFYGYTF
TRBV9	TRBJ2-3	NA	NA	TGTGCCAGCAGCGTAGGTAAAACAGACACAGATACGCAGTATTTT	CASSVGKTDTDTQYF
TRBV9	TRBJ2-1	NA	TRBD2	TGTGCCAGCAGCGGCGGAGCGGGGCCCTCCTACAATGAGCAGTTCTTC	CASSGGAGPSYNEQFF
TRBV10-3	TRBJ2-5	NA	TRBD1	TGTGCCACCCAGAACAGGGGTGGAAACCAAGAGACCCAGTACTTC	CATQNRGGNQETQYF
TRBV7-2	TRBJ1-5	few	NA	TGTGCCAGCAGCTCAGCCACGGGCAATCAGCCCCAGCATTTT	CASSSATGNQPQHF
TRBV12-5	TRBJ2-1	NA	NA	TGTGCTAGTGGTTGGGGGACTGTCCTAGGGGATGAGCAGTTCTTC	CASGWGTVLGDEQFF
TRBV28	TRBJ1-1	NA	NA	TGTGCCAGCAGTTTTCATTTTGGGTTGAACACTGAAGCTTTCTTT	CASSFHFGLNTEAFF
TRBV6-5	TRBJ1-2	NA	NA	TGTGCCAGCACCCCTGCGCTGGGTAACTATGGCTACACCTTC	CASTPALGNYGYTF
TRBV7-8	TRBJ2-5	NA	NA	TGTGCCAGCAGCTCGGGACGGTTGCCAGAGACCCAGTACTTC	CASSSGRLPETQYF
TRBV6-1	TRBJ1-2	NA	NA	TGTGCCAGCAGTGAAGGGAGCTTCTCTAACCCCTATGGCTACACCTTC	CASSEGSFSNPYGYTF